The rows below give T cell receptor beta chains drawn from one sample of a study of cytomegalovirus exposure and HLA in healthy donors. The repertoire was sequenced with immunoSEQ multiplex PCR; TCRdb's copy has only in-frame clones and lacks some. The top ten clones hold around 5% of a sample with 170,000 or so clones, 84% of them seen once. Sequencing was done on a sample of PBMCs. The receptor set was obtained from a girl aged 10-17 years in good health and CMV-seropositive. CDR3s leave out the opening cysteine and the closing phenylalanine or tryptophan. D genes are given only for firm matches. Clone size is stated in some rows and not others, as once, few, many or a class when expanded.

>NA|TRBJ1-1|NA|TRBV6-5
ASSYSWGPTWEAF
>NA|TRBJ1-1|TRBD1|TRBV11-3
ASSFRGTANTEAF
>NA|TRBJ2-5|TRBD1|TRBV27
ASSTHRGRYPETQY
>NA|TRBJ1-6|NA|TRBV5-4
ASSLNRAPLH
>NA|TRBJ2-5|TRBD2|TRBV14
ASTPPGGVETQY
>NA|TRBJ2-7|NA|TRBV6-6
ASTRLAGGLYEQY
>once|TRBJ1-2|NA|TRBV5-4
ASSLGLYRGGYGYT
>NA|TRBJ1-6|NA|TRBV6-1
ASSSPGDIGSPLH
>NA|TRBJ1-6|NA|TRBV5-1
ASSFVTADNSPLH
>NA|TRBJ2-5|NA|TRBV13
ASSSLGWATKETQY
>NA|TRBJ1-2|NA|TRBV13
ASSLDSARSDYGYT
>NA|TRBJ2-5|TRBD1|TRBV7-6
ASSLGRPGQVMETQY
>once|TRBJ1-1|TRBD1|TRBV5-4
ASSPGTGSPEAF
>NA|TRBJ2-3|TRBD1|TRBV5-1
ASSLGQGTPVDTQY
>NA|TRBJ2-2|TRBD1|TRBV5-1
ASSLTGGITNTGELF
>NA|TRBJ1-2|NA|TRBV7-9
ASSSTGTSRIYGYT
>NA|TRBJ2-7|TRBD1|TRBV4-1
ASSQRQGAYEQY
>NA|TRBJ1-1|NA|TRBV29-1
SVRVGNTEAF
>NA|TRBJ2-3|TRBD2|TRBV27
ASSLSRRTRTDTQY
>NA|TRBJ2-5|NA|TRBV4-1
ASSQVNGAETQY
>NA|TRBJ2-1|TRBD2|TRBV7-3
ASSLSGGVVYNEQF
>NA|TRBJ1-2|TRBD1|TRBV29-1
SVLQGVYGYT
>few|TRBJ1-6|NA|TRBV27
ASSLRGAGGDSPLH
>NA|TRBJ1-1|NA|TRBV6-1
ASSTGDQNTEAF
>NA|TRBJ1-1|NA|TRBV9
ASSATVDTEAF
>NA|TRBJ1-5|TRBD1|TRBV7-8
ASSFQPGQGVIQH
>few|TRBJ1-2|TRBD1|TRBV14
ASSYGQGVYGYT
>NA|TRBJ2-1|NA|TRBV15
ATSSQGRGYNEQF
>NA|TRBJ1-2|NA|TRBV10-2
ASSPQGIYGYT
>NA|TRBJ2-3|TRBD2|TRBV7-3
ASSLQTGTSGTDTQY
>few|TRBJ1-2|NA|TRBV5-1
ASSPGANYGYT
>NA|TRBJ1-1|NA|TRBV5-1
ASSLELKRGKNTEAF
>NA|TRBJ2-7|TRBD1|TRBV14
ASSQSGTGPYEQY
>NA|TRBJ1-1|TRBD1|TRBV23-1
ASSRGQGSTEAF
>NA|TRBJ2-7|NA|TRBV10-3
AISGGLLTIEQY
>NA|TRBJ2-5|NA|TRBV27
ASSYDSDQETQY
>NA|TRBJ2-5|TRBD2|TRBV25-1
ASSEGGGAGETQY
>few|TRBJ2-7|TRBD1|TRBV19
ASSMSPAPGQGYEQY
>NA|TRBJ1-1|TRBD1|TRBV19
ASSIGIDRERSTEAF
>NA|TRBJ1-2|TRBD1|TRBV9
ASSLQGNGYT
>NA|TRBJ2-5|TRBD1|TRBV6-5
ASSSDRGQETQY
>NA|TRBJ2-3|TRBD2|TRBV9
ASSVEAGRADTQY
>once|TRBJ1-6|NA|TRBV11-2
ASSLGGAGNSPLH
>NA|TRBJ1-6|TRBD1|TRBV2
ASSGDRVNNSPLH
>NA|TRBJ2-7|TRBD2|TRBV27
ASRRGVAGVLSYEQY
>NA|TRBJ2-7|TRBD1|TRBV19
ASSTQGAPVYEQY
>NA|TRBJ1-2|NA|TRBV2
ASRGPARTRGYT
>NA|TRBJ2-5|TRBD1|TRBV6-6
ASSSFRDRGKETQY
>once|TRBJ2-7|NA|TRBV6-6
ASTHAGVRYEQY
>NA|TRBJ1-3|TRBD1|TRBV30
ACGQGPGNTIY